The present T cell receptor (beta chain) was sequenced within a study of cytomegalovirus exposure and HLA in healthy donors. Primers for the PCR totalled 60 Vbeta and 13 Jbeta. Profiling relied on immunoSEQ multiplex PCR, and the TCRdb table lists in-frame clones only, not all of them. The table lists some 130,000 clones, just under 85% of them singletons. This clone was picked up a small number of times. Looked up from germline, CDR1 is SGHAT and CDR2 is FQDESV (reference sequence). The CDR3 is 15 residues long. Trimming took off 5 bases at V and 3 bases at J, with 16 bases between the two ends. This TCR derives from a boy younger than 10 in good health and CMV-seronegative. The chain carries TRBV11-1 and TRBJ1-1, with unresolved D. Sequenced sample: PBMCs. The CDR3 loop reads CASSTTASRDTEAFF. The CDR3 DNA reads TGTGCCAGCAGCACTACGGCCTCTCGGGACACTGAAGCTTTCTTT.